This TCR beta chain came from a study of cytomegalovirus exposure and HLA in healthy donors (TCRdb year 2017). Regarding the complete study: An earlier analysis of fewer than 750 of the donors reported approximately 300 Gb of sequence data and around 100 million unique TCR beta sequences obtained from roughly 170 million T cells. Roughly 300 gigabases of sequencing data and around 85 million unique TCR sequences made up an early release that covered 640 HLA-typed donors. Of the 300 to 500 genotyped donors, 65% to 90% were placed in the genetic ancestry cluster associated with self-reported Caucasian donors. The aim of the study was to test whether cataloging public T cell receptors could identify signatures of past pathogen exposure. The study profiled the T cell repertoires of about 720 subjects by immunosequencing and related them to cytomegalovirus serostatus. Along with the roughly 700-subject first cohort, a separate validation cohort of around 120 different subjects was used. The study combined high-throughput TCR immunosequencing, statistical association of individual TCRs with disease status, and machine learning to predict cytomegalovirus infection status. In a later analysis, previously published TCR beta repertoires from about 640 donors were re-analyzed and high-resolution HLA genotyping was added so that TCR occurrence patterns could be studied. Rather than drawing on any new phenotypic data, the later analysis identified candidate immune exposures from TCR beta sequences and the way those sequences occurred across donors. An earlier analysis of around 540 of the donors applied high-throughput TCR beta sequencing to assess whether each TCR beta V gene segment acted as functional or pseudogenic. Donor age, sex, ethnicity and CMV serostatus were collected together with the repertoire data. A later genetic analysis took genome-wide SNP genotypes for about three fifths of the 666 donors and used that subset as a discovery cohort. Every repertoire in the discovery cohort had been generated on one and the same sequencing platform. HLA typing covered class I and class II loci at four-digit resolution. Typing coverage varied by locus: roughly 629-640 donors for A, B, C, DRB1 and DQB1; some 520 for DQA1; more than 600 for DPA1; some 470 for DPB1. Four to six DR-DQ haplotypes were handled as single units for association and clustering, since linkage in the cohort was strong. On average, roughly 240,000 unique TCR beta nucleotide sequences were sequenced per donor among 398 genotyped donors of the cohort, with roughly 18% of those sequences being non-productive.

The CDR3 holds 12 amino acids from the cysteine to the phenylalanine. The sequence is cut down to CDR3 DNA, 36 bases in frame from base 1. From the germline V gene, CDR1 is SGHTA and CDR2 is FQGNSA. V sheds 6 bases and J sheds 2 bases, leaving 7 bases between their ends. The receptor library was made with the immunoSEQ multiplex PCR assay. The multiplex PCR relied on a mix of 60 forward primers for TCR Vbeta segments and 13 reverse primers for TCR Jbeta segments. A multiplex PCR assay on genomic DNA amplified the CDR3 region of rearranged TCR beta genes. On the Illumina HiSeq System, the amplified TCR beta libraries were sequenced as 87-base-pair reads. For the original study's pipeline: In a later analysis, some 80 million unique TCR beta chains were counted across the 500 to 850 repertoires, and roughly 10 million of these chains were shared by at least two donors. Raw reads were error-corrected and collapsed into unique sequences by a nearest-neighbor algorithm in which closely related sequences were merged to remove PCR and sequencing errors. Alignment of CDR3 sequences to IMGT reference sequences was used to assign V, D and J gene segments. For a sequence to be retained, a match of at least six nucleotides was required to both a V gene segment and a J gene segment. Rearrangements were classified as productive when the CDR3 lacked stop codons and remained in frame with V and J, and all other rearrangements were classified as non-productive. CDR3 was defined according to IMGT convention as the region running from the second conserved V-encoded cysteine to the conserved J-encoded phenylalanine. The earlier analysis of fewer than 750 of the donors excluded sequences that lacked an unambiguous match to a single V gene segment. An earlier analysis of fewer than 750 of the donors called V segments functional above 56.7% productive rearrangements and segregating when the between-donor standard deviation exceeded 5%. A statistical classification framework was built for diagnosing cytomegalovirus status from the catalog of TCR beta chain sequences. V and J gene assignment, in a later analysis, came from comparing TCR nucleotide sequences with IMGT/GENE-DB human TR gene sequences. The TCRdist pipeline was used in a later analysis to assign CDR3 sequences and most-parsimonious VDJ recombination scenarios. In a later analysis, each TCR beta chain was defined by its CDR3 amino acid sequence together with its V-gene family, and reads without a unique V-gene family were excluded. To address suspected cross-contamination and a sequencing artifact, a later analysis removed a few hundred highly shared, low-generation-probability nucleotide sequences. In a later analysis, a clonal expansion index was calculated for each public chain from normalized within-repertoire ranks of inferred template counts. Generation probabilities in a later analysis came from a VDJ recombination model fitted to out-of-frame rearrangements, and those results were checked against IGoR. A later analysis scored TCR-TCR, TCR-HLA and TCR-CMV co-occurrence with hypergeometric tests, applying a repertoire-size bias correction to TCR pairs. False discovery rates were estimated in a later analysis by permuting HLA or CMV assignments 20 times. A later analysis grouped co-occurring TCRs with DBSCAN, adding TCRdist sequence similarity when clustering within HLA-allele-positive subsets. Repertoires with fewer than 30,000 or more than 120,000 public chains were left out of co-occurrence clustering, as were about 5 repertoires with anomalous nucleotide sharing. The table comes from immuneACCESS by way of TCRdb, which keeps in-frame sequences with V and J called. Part of the clones is missing from these tables; in studies checked, under half for an unresolved V gene and the rest for unknown reasons. That table is the source of V, J and clone size, and D and trimming were worked out from the DNA. A total of some 75,000 clones appear in this sample, 60% to 85% of them only once. The ten largest clones add up to 5.5% to 7.5% of the sample.

Summary of the overall study and its limitations: In a later analysis, several top co-occurrence clusters were reported to appear linked to parvovirus B19, influenza, CMV and Epstein-Barr virus. According to the authors, the approach could potentially be generalized to other disease states and immunological phenotypes. According to a later analysis, TCR association rates differed among HLA loci, with DRB1 alleles showing the most associated TCRs and HLA-C alleles showing the fewest. In vitro tests confirmed that a few of the cytomegalovirus-associated TCR beta chains recognize cytomegalovirus antigens. Compared with the approximately 670-donor mean, donors in an Asian-associated ancestry cluster had fewer N-insertions in productive TCRs, according to a later genetic analysis. Linkage disequilibrium might explain the correlated functional status among segregating V segments, but an unknown experimental factor could not be ruled out. About 15 rarely observed V segments, including chromosome 9 orphons, were excluded from the earlier analysis of a few hundred of the donors because counts were too low. A later analysis found that HLA-associated TCR beta chains were more clonally expanded and had lower generation probabilities than equally common non-associated chains. A group of highly shared sequence variants was considered likely to be a technical artifact of the sequencing pipeline. Cytomegalovirus status was reported to be diagnosed by the classifier with high specificity and sensitivity in both the original and validation cohorts. Specific HLA alleles were associated with 16,951 TCR beta sequences at a false discovery rate of 0.05 in a later analysis. Sequencing depth was assumed to be roughly uniform across donors in the presence/absence analyses, though that assumption may not hold. Most TCR sequences were observed very rarely across donors, whereas some public TCRs were present in many individuals. A further reported finding was that TCR beta sequences accurately predicted the HLA-A and HLA-B alleles for most subjects in the first cohort. According to a later analysis, most CMV-associated TCR beta chains appeared to be HLA-restricted, and the HLA associations seemed to be driven largely by CMV exposure. In the study, around 160 TCR beta chains were listed as associated with cytomegalovirus. CMV serostatus was the only immune exposure information available for the cohort. Broadly in line with IMGT annotations, most TCR beta V segments showed up in productive rearrangements about 90% or about 30% of the time in an earlier analysis of about 500 of the donors. The cohort was sequenced for TCR beta chains only, and without alpha or paired-chain data the features that could be detected were limited. When HLA alleles, especially DR and DQ, strongly co-occurred, attributing TCR associations to individual alleles was difficult. An association between a missense DCLRE1C variant and V-gene and J-gene trimming of TCR beta chains was found in a later genetic analysis and replicated in an independent cohort. Because HLA typing was unavailable for some donors at each locus, only the typed subset was used in association tests. Because the 87-base-pair reads could not distinguish some IMGT-functional V segments, including TRBV6-2 and TRBV6-3, those segments were excluded.

The cohort comprised 710 or so healthy bone marrow donors. At the time of sampling, all cohort members were nominally healthy, though unrecorded immune exposures were likely present. The donor was CMV seropositive and belonged to the group of 270 or so seropositive cohort members. Each donor provided a peripheral blood sample, and peripheral blood mononuclear cells were used for TCR beta sequencing. The Qiagen DNeasy Blood Extraction Kit was used to extract genomic DNA from the blood cell samples. Regarding this clone: Its antigen is currently not known. Within one base of it there is no much larger clone, and no base qualities were kept.

The chain is encoded by TRBV7-2 joined to TRBJ2-5; TRBD2 is perhaps the D gene, given 5 matching bases. This TCR was recovered from a man aged 18 to 30 in good health and CMV-seropositive. Sequenced material: PBMCs. The CDR3 corresponds to CASSSGQETQYF. DNA sequence: TGTGCCAGCAGTTCGGGACAAGAGACCCAGTACTTC. The full variable domain, completed from the reference TRBV7-2 and TRBJ2-5 proteins outside the CDR3, reads GAGVSQSPSNKVTEKGKDVELRCDPISGHTALYWYRQSLGQGLEFLIYFQGNSAPDKSGLPSDRFSAERTGGSVSTLTIQRTQQEDSAVYLCASSSGQETQYFGPGTRLLVL.